Listed below are T cell receptor beta chains from one sample, sequenced in a study of T-cell reconstitution after alpha-beta-depleted transplantation in children. TCRdb passed the PCR reads through MiXCR, listing each CDR3 protein once. In the table there are approximately 630,000 distinct CDR3 sequences, around 13% of which are singletons. This sample comprised PBMCs, obtained before TCRalphabeta/CD19-depleted stem cell transplant. All receptors derive from a girl aged 2 to 9 with congenital amegakaryocytic thrombocytopenia, due to receive a stem cell transplant. The conserved cysteine and the conserved F or W are not part of the CDR3 here.

CDR3 length: 14; V gene: TRBV5-1; J gene: TRBJ2-1; CDR3 protein: ASSSSGRPPYNEQV
CDR3 length: 16; V gene: TRBV12-3/TRBV12-4; J gene: TRBJ2-2; CDR3 protein: ASSLGLSGRSNTGELF
CDR3 length: 14; V gene: TRBV11-2; J gene: TRBJ2-1; CDR3 protein: ASSLHSGSAYNEQF
CDR3 length: 11; V gene: TRBV29-1; J gene: TRBJ1-5; CDR3 protein: SVGYARNQPQH
CDR3 length: 13; V gene: TRBV18; J gene: TRBJ2-7; CDR3 protein: ASSPPGRASYEQY
CDR3 length: 16; V gene: TRBV6-5; J gene: TRBJ2-2; CDR3 protein: ASSYPRMVSVTTGELF
CDR3 length: 11; V gene: TRBV29-1; J gene: TRBJ2-7; CDR3 protein: SVIPRQNYEQY
CDR3 length: 13; V gene: TRBV24-1; J gene: TRBJ2-1; CDR3 protein: ATSDRGLVFNEQF
CDR3 length: 12; V gene: TRBV7-6; J gene: TRBJ1-1; CDR3 protein: AVTVGAMNTEAF
CDR3 length: 11; V gene: TRBV10-1; J gene: TRBJ1-1; CDR3 protein: ASSESGPAEAF
CDR3 length: 13; V gene: TRBV11-2; J gene: TRBJ2-1; CDR3 protein: ASSLVRGWGHEQF
CDR3 length: 13; V gene: TRBV24-1; J gene: TRBJ2-5; CDR3 protein: ATSDLLPALGFEY
CDR3 length: 13; V gene: TRBV7-9; J gene: TRBJ2-4; CDR3 protein: ASSLARAGKNIQY
CDR3 length: 11; V gene: TRBV7-9; J gene: TRBJ2-3; CDR3 protein: ASSLAPLYTQY
CDR3 length: 10; V gene: TRBV29-1; J gene: TRBJ1-1; CDR3 protein: SVAGGNTEAF
CDR3 length: 12; V gene: TRBV29-1; J gene: TRBJ2-5; CDR3 protein: SVQWRGVQETQY
CDR3 length: 15; V gene: TRBV7-8; J gene: TRBJ2-1; CDR3 protein: ASSLEGLFTSYNEQF
CDR3 length: 10; V gene: TRBV6-5; J gene: TRBJ2-4; CDR3 protein: ATGETKNIQY
CDR3 length: 12; V gene: TRBV7-9; J gene: TRBJ2-7; CDR3 protein: ASSQGLISYEQY
CDR3 length: 12; V gene: TRBV4-1; J gene: TRBJ1-2; CDR3 protein: ASSQVGQNYGYT
CDR3 length: 15; V gene: TRBV5-1; J gene: TRBJ2-2; CDR3 protein: ASSLVPEGANTGELF
CDR3 length: 10; V gene: TRBV10-2; J gene: TRBJ1-5; CDR3 protein: ASSESGVPQH
CDR3 length: 12; V gene: TRBV20-1; J gene: TRBJ2-6; CDR3 protein: SATLEAGANVLT
CDR3 length: 13; V gene: TRBV20-1; J gene: TRBJ1-1; CDR3 protein: SARQGHLKRTEAF
CDR3 length: 11; V gene: TRBV5-1; J gene: TRBJ2-1; CDR3 protein: ASRSGGNYEQF
CDR3 length: 14; V gene: TRBV3-1; J gene: TRBJ2-7; CDR3 protein: ASSPRGRSGTYEQY
CDR3 length: 14; V gene: TRBV3-1; J gene: TRBJ2-7; CDR3 protein: ASSLGLAGIAYEQY
CDR3 length: 14; V gene: TRBV5-1; J gene: TRBJ2-3; CDR3 protein: ASSPIDPTLTDTQY
CDR3 length: 12; V gene: TRBV5-1; J gene: TRBJ2-7; CDR3 protein: ASSFVVFGYEQY
CDR3 length: 14; V gene: TRBV20-1; J gene: TRBJ2-1; CDR3 protein: SARDLARPLSDEQF
CDR3 length: 14; V gene: TRBV5-1; J gene: TRBJ2-3; CDR3 protein: ASSLDGGRLTDTQY
CDR3 length: 13; V gene: TRBV5-1; J gene: TRBJ2-3; CDR3 protein: ASSRTGKGTDTQY
CDR3 length: 12; V gene: TRBV2; J gene: TRBJ1-2; CDR3 protein: ASRLAGTDIGYT
CDR3 length: 12; V gene: TRBV12-3/TRBV12-4; J gene: TRBJ2-7; CDR3 protein: ASSSGALPGEQY
CDR3 length: 9; V gene: TRBV3-1; J gene: TRBJ2-1; CDR3 protein: ASSQGDKQF
CDR3 length: 14; V gene: TRBV25-1; J gene: TRBJ2-3; CDR3 protein: ASSEGSSPITDTQY
CDR3 length: 11; V gene: TRBV20-1; J gene: TRBJ2-3; CDR3 protein: SAPGQNTDTQY
CDR3 length: 11; V gene: TRBV6-5; J gene: TRBJ1-2; CDR3 protein: ASSYPDGNGYT
CDR3 length: 9; V gene: TRBV6-2/TRBV6-3; J gene: TRBJ2-5; CDR3 protein: ASTLGETQY
CDR3 length: 12; V gene: TRBV20-1; J gene: TRBJ2-5; CDR3 protein: SASYPSGGETQY
CDR3 length: 12; V gene: TRBV20-1; J gene: TRBJ2-5; CDR3 protein: SASRGNLKETQY
CDR3 length: 12; V gene: TRBV12-3/TRBV12-4; J gene: TRBJ2-7; CDR3 protein: ASSPGARSYEQY
CDR3 length: 14; V gene: TRBV6-1; J gene: TRBJ2-7; CDR3 protein: ASTSPGERIWYEQY
CDR3 length: 16; V gene: TRBV5-1; J gene: TRBJ2-7; CDR3 protein: ASSLGPQDRLGSYEQY
CDR3 length: 12; V gene: TRBV6-1; J gene: TRBJ1-3; CDR3 protein: ASLDGTGFNTIY
CDR3 length: 11; V gene: TRBV5-1; J gene: TRBJ2-7; CDR3 protein: ASSLSGAYEQY
CDR3 length: 10; V gene: TRBV30; J gene: TRBJ2-7; CDR3 protein: AWEDDGYEQY
CDR3 length: 14; V gene: TRBV29-1; J gene: TRBJ2-2; CDR3 protein: SVELLTGTRTGELF
CDR3 length: 12; V gene: TRBV29-1; J gene: TRBJ2-1; CDR3 protein: SVSRTSGISEQF
CDR3 length: 19; V gene: TRBV6-2/TRBV6-3; J gene: TRBJ2-7; CDR3 protein: ASSGPRDSSGISRLPYEQY